A single sample gave rise to the 3 T cell receptor beta chains below, sequenced in a study of T-cell reconstitution after alpha-beta-depleted transplantation in children. Unique molecular identifiers were built into the TCRbeta library. TCRdb ran MiXCR on the PCR reads and lists one entry per CDR3 protein. The table records about 500,000 distinct CDR3 sequences, over 10% of them present only once. Here the sequenced sample was PBMCs, mostly from graft donor cells, taken 180 days after TCRalphabeta/CD19-depleted stem cell transplant. These receptors were taken from a female patient aged 2-10 years who had a stem cell transplant for aplastic anemia, so the T cells may come from the graft donor.

Only a few counts were recorded for this clonotype. The V and J genes are TRBV24-1 and TRBJ2-1; D unresolved. Between the trimmed V and J ends, which lost 5 bases and 0 bases, there was a span of 10 bases. The CDR3 contains 15 residues. Germline V gives CDR1 KGHDR, CDR2 SFDVKD. In DNA, the CDR3 is TGTGCCACCAGTGCGTCGAGGAGCTCCTACAATGAGCAGTTCTTC. It specifies CATSASRSSYNEQFF.

This clonotype was found a few times. The genes are TRBV7-3 and TRBJ2-3, with a weak D call TRBD1 (6 bases). V shed 6 bases and J shed 6 bases, with 22 bases lying between them. Per germline, CDR1 SGHTA and CDR2 FQGTGA. The CDR3 covers 16 residues. The DNA for the CDR3 is TGTGCCAGCAGGCCCTCGGACAGCTTGGGAATGGATACGCAGTATTTT. Translated: CASRPSDSLGMDTQYF.

This clonotype was counted a few times. This chain connects TRBV20-1 to TRBJ2-2; TRBD2 might be the D (5 bases). V was shortened by 0 bases and J by 6 bases, with 11 bases between the two germline ends. Per germline, CDR1 DFQATT and CDR2 SNEGSKA (reference sequence). The CDR3 loop spans 14 amino acids. For the CDR3, the DNA is TGCAGTGCTAGAGATCGGAGTAGCGCCGGGGAGCTGTTTTTT. Its protein product is CSARDRSSAGELFF.